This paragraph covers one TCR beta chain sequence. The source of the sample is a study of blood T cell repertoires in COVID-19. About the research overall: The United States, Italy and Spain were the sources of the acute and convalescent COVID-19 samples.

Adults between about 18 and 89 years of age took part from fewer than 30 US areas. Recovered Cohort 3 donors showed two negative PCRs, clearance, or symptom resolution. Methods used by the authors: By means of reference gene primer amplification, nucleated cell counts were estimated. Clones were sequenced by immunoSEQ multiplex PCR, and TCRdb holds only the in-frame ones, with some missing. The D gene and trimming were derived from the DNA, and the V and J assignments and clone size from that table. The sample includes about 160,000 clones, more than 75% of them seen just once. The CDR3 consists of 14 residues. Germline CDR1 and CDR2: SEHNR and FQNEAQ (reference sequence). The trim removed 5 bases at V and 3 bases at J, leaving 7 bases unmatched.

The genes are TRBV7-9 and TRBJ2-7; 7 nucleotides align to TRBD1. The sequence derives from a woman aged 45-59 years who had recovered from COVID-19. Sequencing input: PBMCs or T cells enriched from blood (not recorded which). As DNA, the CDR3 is TGTGCCAGCAGCCCCGGGACAGCTAACTACGAGCAGTACTTC. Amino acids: CASSPGTANYEQYF.